This T cell receptor beta chain was found in a study of blood T cell repertoires in COVID-19. The CDR3 sequence is 14 residues long. CDR1 and CDR2 from the germline V gene are SNHLY and FYNNEI. V lost 8 bases to trimming and J lost 2 bases, with 13 bases between them. The method was immunoSEQ multiplex PCR; TCRdb's version includes in-frame clones alone and lacks a portion of them. The sample shows 120,000 or so clones, around 89% of them seen only once. The sequence came from a woman aged 60-70 years with COVID-19, enrolled during active disease. Input material: peripheral blood. J is TRBJ2-1 and V is TRBV2; D gene unclear. The CDR3: CASLTGSTYNEQFF. CDR3 nucleotides: TGTGCCAGCCTCACCGGGTCCACCTACAATGAGCAGTTCTTC. Based on the CDR3 plus reference TRBV2 and TRBJ2-1, the full variable domain is EPEVTQTPSHQVTQMGQEVILRCVPISNHLYFYWYRQILGQKVEFLVSFYNNEISEKSEIFDDQFSVERPDGSNFTLKIRSTKLEDSAMYFCASLTGSTYNEQFFGPGTRLTVL.